This T cell receptor (beta chain) was retrieved from a study of cytotoxic CD8 clonotypes in ibrutinib-treated CLL. Findings and caveats of the study: Having risen at ibrutinib response, clonality had fallen back toward baseline by progression. In comparison with age-matched healthy donors, baseline clonality was higher and tracked circulating CD8+ T-cell counts.

A note on this clone: Its matching antigen is unknown.

The CDR3 runs to 11 residues. V shed 3 bases and J shed 5 bases, with 6 bases lying between them. Per germline, CDR1 SGDLS and CDR2 YYNGEE. With sequencing, the targeted depth ranged from 1 in 200,000 to 1 in 1 million T cells. TCRdb's table, derived via immunoSEQ multiplex PCR, lists solely in-frame clones and lacks some. This sample yields just under 70,000 clones, of which about two thirds are seen a single time; roughly 5.9% belongs to the top ten. Material: PBMCs, obtained after 12 months of ibrutinib treatment. The V call is TRBV9, the J call TRBJ2-7; D not certain. This receptor was taken from a human donor with chronic lymphocytic leukemia. This CDR3 is CASSGNDEQYF. CDR3 nucleotides: TGTGCCAGCAGCGGCAACGACGAGCAGTACTTC.